These 5 T cell receptor beta chains came from one sample sequenced in a study of cytomegalovirus exposure and HLA in healthy donors. Assay used: immunoSEQ multiplex PCR; TCRdb lists only in-frame clones, some missing. The profile shows approximately 260,000 clones, 70% to 90% of them singletons. The sequencing sample was made of PBMCs. The receptors originated from a woman in her late teens or twenties in good health and CMV-seronegative.

The genes are TRBV28 and TRBJ2-7; D possibly corresponds to TRBD1 (6 bases). The germline CDR1 and CDR2 sequences are MDHEN and SYDVKM. Trimming left V 3 bases short and J 3 bases short, with 12 bases between. The CDR3 sequence is 14 residues long. The CDR3 here is CASSFQGPFYEQYF. CDR3 sequence (DNA): TGTGCCAGCAGTTTTCAGGGGCCGTTCTACGAGCAGTACTTC.

The chain has TRBV9 and TRBJ2-1, with 7 bases matching TRBD2. The CDR3 is 16 residues long. Per the germline V gene, CDR1 is SGDLS and CDR2 is YYNGEE. The ends lost 0 bases at V and 7 bases at J; junction bases unmatched: 10. This CDR3 is CASSVASRLAENEQFF. DNA for the CDR3: TGTGCCAGCAGCGTAGCCAGCCGGCTAGCGGAAAATGAGCAGTTCTTC. The full variable domain, completed using reference TRBV9 and TRBJ2-1, is DSGVTQTPKHLITATGQRVTLRCSPRSGDLSVYWYQQSLDQGLQFLIQYYNGEERAKGNILERFSAQQFPDLHSELNLSSLELGDSALYFCASSVASRLAENEQFFGPGTRLTVL.

This chain joins TRBV29-1 and TRBJ2-2, with 7 bases lining up with TRBD2. The CDR3 runs to 14 residues. V dropped 1 base and J dropped 4; count of bases not matched to a gene: 3. Germline V gene lookup returns CDR1 SQVTM and CDR2 ANQGSEA. CDR3: CSVEGQRGTGELFF. The CDR3, as DNA: TGCAGCGTTGAAGGACAGCGGGGCACCGGGGAGCTGTTTTTT.

The CDR3 DNA is TGCAGCGTCGACAGGGGGAAGAGTATCACTGAAGCTTTCTTT. Protein: CSVDRGKSITEAFF. This rearrangement joins TRBV29-1 to TRBJ1-1, with TRBD1 matching over 9 bases. With V trimmed by 6 bases and J by 4 bases, 9 bases remained unmatched. CDR3 length: 14 residues. Germline CDR1 reads SQVTM; CDR2 reads ANQGSEA.

This clone occurred once. The V gene is TRBV15, the J gene TRBJ2-3; 7 bases are a match to TRBD1. Germline V lookup: CDR1 LNHNV, CDR2 YYDKDF (reference sequence). V lost 0 bases to trimming and J lost 2 bases; unmatched junction nucleotides: 8. This CDR3 region has 17 residues. The CDR3 nucleotides read TGTGCCACCAGCAGAGATAAGGACAGGAGATTCACAGATACGCAGTATTTT. Translation: CATSRDKDRRFTDTQYF.